The source of this T cell receptor beta chain is a study of technical replicates of blood from a few donors. Using immunoSEQ multiplex PCR, the repertoire was profiled, and TCRdb retains in-frame clones only, with some absent. Of some 60,000 clones in the sample, around 87% were seen once. This clone was detected once. CDR1 is SGHRS and CDR2 is YFSETQ in the germline V gene. Trimming cost V 0 bases and J 4 bases; bases outside gene matches: 3. This CDR3 has 14 residues. The sample was PBMCs. The chain carries TRBV5-1 and TRBJ1-1, with 7 bases that match TRBD1. The clonotype was recovered from a human donor in good health. Some clones in this sample may be carry-over from other donors' samples. CDR3 loop: CASSLAGGFTEAFF. For the CDR3, the DNA is TGCGCCAGCAGCTTGGCAGGGGGTTTCACTGAAGCTTTCTTT.